These 26 T cell receptor beta chains came from one sample sequenced in a study of read filtering for tumor transcriptome and immune sequencing. Molecular barcoded adaptors covering alpha/delta and beta/gamma chains were used on roughly 400 ng RNA. One entry per CDR3 protein, called by TCRdb with MiXCR from the reads. This sample has 130,000 or so distinct CDR3 sequences, with less than 15% found just once. Sample: a population of CD138-negative cells sorted from bone marrow. All receptors derive from a donor aged 40 or older with multiple myeloma.

In its sample, this clonotype was seen many times. The V and J genes are TRBV11-1 and TRBJ1-1; 10 bases are a match to TRBD1. The CDR3 spans 15 residues. V shed 5 bases, J shed 0 bases, and the junction held 3 bases outside the gene matches. Per germline, CDR1 SGHAT and CDR2 FQDESV (reference sequence). The CDR3 here is CASSPGTGVNTEAFF. CDR3 DNA sequence: TGTGCCAGCAGCCCGGGGACAGGGGTGAACACTGAAGCTTTCTTT. Full variable domain (missing parts from reference TRBV11-1 and TRBJ1-1): EAEVAQSPRYKITEKSQAVAFWCDPISGHATLYWYRQILGQGPELLVQFQDESVVDDSQLPKDRFSAERLKGVDSTLKIQPAELGDSAMYLCASSPGTGVNTEAFFGQGTRLTVV.

Of note for this clonotype: One base away lies a much larger clone, so this may be a sequencing read error. The chain is built from TRBV6-5 and TRBJ2-1; tentatively, D is TRBD1 (6 bases). The CDR3 contains 17 residues. The V end was cut by 0 bases, the J end by 0 bases, with 12 bases between. In germline, CDR1 is MNHEY, CDR2 SVGAGI. DNA for the CDR3: TGTGCCAGCAGTTACTCCAGGGGCGTGGGCTCCTACAATGAGCAGTTCTTC. It specifies CASSYSRGVGSYNEQFF.

This clonotype was seen ten or more times. The chain links TRBV9 to TRBJ2-2, with D unresolved. In germline, CDR1 is SGDLS, CDR2 YYNGEE. Deletions cut 0 bases from V and 0 bases from J, with 6 bases between. CDR3 size: 15 residues. CDR3 residues: CASSVGTTNTGELFF. CDR3 in DNA: TGTGCCAGCAGCGTAGGGACGACGAACACCGGGGAGCTGTTTTTT. The variable domain in full, completed from reference TRBV9 and TRBJ2-2, reads DSGVTQTPKHLITATGQRVTLRCSPRSGDLSVYWYQQSLDQGLQFLIQYYNGEERAKGNILERFSAQQFPDLHSELNLSSLELGDSALYFCASSVGTTNTGELFFGEGSRLTVL.

This clonotype was counted many times. The chain carries TRBV7-2 and TRBJ2-5; D is perhaps TRBD1 or TRBD2 (5 bases each). The CDR3 extends over 15 amino acids. V was clipped by 6 bases and J by 5 bases, with 19 bases between them. Germline V gene lookup returns CDR1 SGHTA and CDR2 FQGNSA. The CDR3 bases are TGTGCCAGCAGTGTTCAGGCGAGGGGAGAGGAGACCCAGTACTTC. Its translation is CASSVQARGEETQYF.

The chain employs TRBV29-1 and TRBJ2-1; D is possibly TRBD1 or TRBD2 (5 bases each). The CDR3 runs to 17 residues. The germline gives CDR1 SQVTM, CDR2 ANQGSEA. V was trimmed by 0 bases and J by 2 bases, leaving 17 bases between them. This CDR3 is CSVEDLHGGTTYNEQFF. CDR3 in DNA: TGCAGCGTTGAAGATCTTCATGGGGGAACCACCTACAATGAGCAGTTCTTC.

This clonotype was found many times. The chain uses TRBV7-2 and TRBJ1-1; the match to TRBD1 covers 10 bases. The trim removed 5 bases at V and 4 bases at J, leaving 4 bases unmatched. Germline V gene sequence: CDR1 SGHTA, CDR2 FQGNSA. The CDR3 sequence is 14 residues long. The CDR3 reads CASSHGTGATEAFF. The CDR3 DNA reads as TGTGCCAGCAGCCATGGGACAGGGGCCACTGAAGCTTTCTTT.

This clonotype was found a few times. This may be a read error, as it is one base from a much larger clone. The gene calls are TRBV7-9 and TRBJ2-7; D is perhaps TRBD2 (5 bases). The CDR3 is 15 amino acids. The germline CDR1 and CDR2 sequences are SEHNR and FQNEAQ (reference sequence). DNA of the CDR3: TGTGCCGGCAGCGACGGTTCGGGAAGCGCCTACGAGCAGTACTTC. Translated, it gives CAGSDGSGSAYEQYF.

This clonotype was seen repeatedly, ten times or more. The gene calls are TRBV12-3 or TRBV12-4 and TRBJ1-1; D remains unclear. The CDR3 spans 12 residues. Trimming took 2 bases from V and 8 from J, leaving 9 bases between them. The DNA of the CDR3 is TGTGCCAGCAGTTTAAGTGCGGGGGAAGCTTTCTTT. Protein sequence: CASSLSAGEAFF.

This clonotype has at least ten counts. The chain links TRBV6-6 to TRBJ2-5; D possibly uses TRBD1 or TRBD2 (5 bases each). This CDR3 has 10 residues. Between the trimmed V and J ends, which lost 2 bases and 12 bases, there was a span of 7 bases. The germline CDR1 and CDR2 sequences are MNHNY and SVGAGI (reference sequence). The DNA of the CDR3 is TGTGCCAGCAGTTACGGGGGAGAGTACTTC. Translating it yields CASSYGGEYF.

This clonotype was counted at least ten times. V usage is TRBV6-2 or TRBV6-3 and J usage is TRBJ1-5; perhaps TRBD1 as D (5 bases). This CDR3 is 15 amino acids long. V was pared by 4 bases and J by 0 bases, with 10 bases between. The germline gives CDR1 MNHEY, CDR2 SVGEGT. The DNA of the CDR3 is TGTGCCAGCAGTTGGGGGTCAGATAGCAATCAGCCCCAGCATTTT. Translating it yields CASSWGSDSNQPQHF.

This clonotype was counted between two and nine times. The chain recombines TRBV7-9 with TRBJ1-1; D unresolved. This CDR3 region has 15 residues. Trimming cost V 5 bases and J 3 bases, with 16 bases left between them. Germline CDR1 reads SEHNR; CDR2 reads FQNEAQ (reference sequence). This CDR3 reads CASSLNSPGDTEAFF. CDR3 in DNA: TGTGCCAGCAGCCTAAACTCCCCCGGGGACACTGAAGCTTTCTTT. The variable domain in full, completed from reference TRBV7-9 and TRBJ1-1, reads DTGVSQNPRHKITKRGQNVTFRCDPISEHNRLYWYRQTLGQGPEFLTYFQNEAQLEKSRLLSDRFSAERPKGSFSTLEIQRTEQGDSAMYLCASSLNSPGDTEAFFGQGTRLTVV.

The rearrangement uses TRBV5-1 and TRBJ2-7; 7 positions agree with TRBD1. The CDR3 is 15 amino acids. In germline, CDR1 is SGHRS, CDR2 YFSETQ. Losses at the gene ends were 0 bases for V and 0 bases for J; bases not matched to a gene: 3. CDR3 region: CASSLADRDSYEQYF. The CDR3 region has the DNA TGCGCCAGCAGCTTGGCCGACAGGGACTCCTACGAGCAGTACTTC.

This clonotype was counted many times. The rearrangement links TRBV6-2 or TRBV6-3 to TRBJ1-5; 9 nucleotides line up with TRBD1. Per germline, CDR1 MNHEY and CDR2 SVGEGT. Germline trimming cut 6 bases from V and 6 bases from J; bases unmatched to any gene: 9. This CDR3 is 15 amino acids long. CDR3 residues: CASSPGTGYFQPQHF. The DNA of the CDR3 is TGTGCCAGCAGCCCCGGGACAGGGTATTTTCAGCCCCAGCATTTT.

This clonotype has a count of ten or more. The chain links TRBV19 to TRBJ2-1; tentatively, D is TRBD2 (7 bases). Trimming cost V 5 bases and J 0 bases, with 14 bases left between them. Germline V gene sequence: CDR1 LNHDA, CDR2 SQIVND (reference sequence). The CDR3 sequence is 16 residues long. CDR3 loop: CASSVRRGASYNEQFF. As DNA, the CDR3 is TGTGCCAGTAGTGTGCGACGGGGGGCCTCCTACAATGAGCAGTTCTTC. The full variable domain, completed using reference TRBV19 and TRBJ2-1, is DGGITQSPKYLFRKEGQNVTLSCEQNLNHDAMYWYRQDPGQGLRLIYYSQIVNDFQKGDIAEGYSVSREKKESFPLTVTSAQKNPTAFYLCASSVRRGASYNEQFFGPGTRLTVL.

This clonotype occurred many times. This chain uses TRBV5-1 with TRBJ2-7; the D gene is possibly TRBD1 (5 bases). V gave up 0 bases and J gave up 0 bases, with 10 bases separating them. The CDR3 totals 15 residues. Germline CDR1 is SGHRS and CDR2 is YFSETQ. The DNA for the CDR3 is TGCGCCAGCAGCTTGGCCGCTGACAGCTCCTACGAGCAGTACTTC. Translated, it gives CASSLAADSSYEQYF.

The table lists this clonotype with many counts. V gene TRBV12-5 combines with J gene TRBJ2-1; no reliable D call. The CDR3 consists of 12 residues. Trimming stripped 0 bases from V and 9 bases from J, with 6 bases between. CDR1 is LGHNT, CDR2 FRNRAP, per germline. The CDR3, as DNA: TGTGCTAGTGGTTTGGTACCGGGTGAGCAGTTCTTC. Amino acid sequence: CASGLVPGEQFF.

A note on this clonotype: A read error is possible here, since a much larger clone lies one base away. The chain is built from TRBV29-1 and TRBJ2-5; perhaps TRBD1 as D (5 bases). From germline, CDR1 is SQVTM and CDR2 ANQGSEA. The CDR3 covers 13 residues. The CDR3 nucleotides are TGCTGCGTTGCGAGTCGCAGGGTAGAGACCCAGTACTTC. The encoded protein is CCVASRRVETQYF.

At least ten counts were recorded for this clonotype. This rearrangement joins TRBV6-6 to TRBJ2-7; TRBD2 might be the D (6 bases). This CDR3 is built from 13 residues. V was clipped by 5 bases and J by 4 bases, with 12 bases between them. Germline assignment: CDR1 MNHNY and CDR2 SVGAGI (reference sequence). The CDR3 spells CASSTGLLYEQYF. CDR3 in DNA: TGTGCCAGCAGTACGGGACTTTTGTACGAGCAGTACTTC.

There are many counts of this clonotype. The J gene is TRBJ2-3, the V gene TRBV3-1; 9 bases are a match to TRBD2. This CDR3 spans 17 amino acids. Germline V gene lookup returns CDR1 LGHDT and CDR2 YNNKEL (reference sequence). Trimming cost V 0 bases and J 3 bases; bases outside gene matches: 7. The CDR3 nucleotides read TGTGCCAGCAGCCAAGAATGGCGGGAGGGTGTTACAGATACGCAGTATTTT. Translating it yields CASSQEWREGVTDTQYF.

This clonotype was observed at least ten times. J is TRBJ2-7 and V is TRBV7-6; TRBD2 matches at 8 bases. The CDR3 has 14 residues. Germline V gene data show CDR1 as SGHVS and CDR2 as FNYEAQ. V lost 5 bases to trimming and J lost 3 bases; unmatched junction nucleotides: 6. The CDR3 nucleotides read TGTGCCAGCAGCCCCACGGGACTAGACTACGAGCAGTACTTC. This gives the protein CASSPTGLDYEQYF.

V and J are TRBV11-2 and TRBJ2-7, with 12 bases that match TRBD2. The germline V gene has CDR1 SGHAT and CDR2 FQNNGV. V shed 4 bases and J 0 bases; nucleotides not matched to a gene: 4. CDR3 length equals 16 residues. The CDR3 sequence is CASSSWTSGTSYEQYF. The CDR3 coding sequence is TGTGCCAGCAGCTCGTGGACTAGCGGGACCTCCTACGAGCAGTACTTC.

This clonotype was observed at least ten times. V and J are TRBV24-1 and TRBJ2-1; 7 bases map to TRBD2. The V segment lost 4 bases and the J segment 7 bases; nucleotides outside the gene matches: 6. The CDR3 runs to 14 residues. From germline, CDR1 is KGHDR and CDR2 SFDVKD. CDR3 DNA sequence: TGTGCCACCAGTGACGCGGGAGCAAGGAATGAGCAGTTCTTC. Amino acids: CATSDAGARNEQFF.

This clonotype was seen repeatedly, ten times or more. The rearrangement links TRBV7-9 to TRBJ2-7; no firm D call. This CDR3 region has 12 residues. The germline V and J ends were trimmed by 3 bases and 3 bases, with 6 bases remaining between them. From germline, CDR1 is SEHNR and CDR2 FQNEAQ (reference sequence). The CDR3 region is CASSFNSYEQYF. The CDR3 DNA sequence: TGTGCCAGCAGCTTCAACAGCTACGAGCAGTACTTC. The whole variable domain, filled in from reference TRBV7-9 and TRBJ2-7, reads DTGVSQNPRHKITKRGQNVTFRCDPISEHNRLYWYRQTLGQGPEFLTYFQNEAQLEKSRLLSDRFSAERPKGSFSTLEIQRTEQGDSAMYLCASSFNSYEQYFGPGTRLTVT.

This clonotype showed up many times. The chain employs TRBV29-1 and TRBJ2-1; 12 positions agree with TRBD2. This CDR3 comprises 16 residues. CDR1 and CDR2 (germline): SQVTM, ANQGSEA. The J segment lost 0 bases and the V segment lost 5 bases, leaving 5 bases of the junction unmatched. In nucleotides, the CDR3 is TGCAGCGTTAAGACTAGCGGGAGCACCTCCTACAATGAGCAGTTCTTC. It yields the protein CSVKTSGSTSYNEQFF.

In its sample, this clonotype was seen a few times. The chain is built from TRBV5-1 and TRBJ2-3; D is unresolved. CDR3 length equals 13 residues. V was cut by 0 bases and J by 4 bases, with 6 bases left in between. The germline V gene has CDR1 SGHRS and CDR2 YFSETQ. DNA of the CDR3: TGCGCCAGCAGCTTGGCCGTTGCAGATACGCAGTATTTT. This sequence encodes CASSLAVADTQYF.

V usage is TRBV4-3 and J usage is TRBJ2-5, with 8 bases fitting TRBD1. Germline V lookup: CDR1 LGHNA, CDR2 YSLEER. This CDR3 region has 16 residues. V lost 1 base, J lost 5 bases, and 9 bases stayed unmatched. The chain's CDR3 is CASSQGRTGRAETQYF. In DNA form, the CDR3 reads TGCGCCAGCAGCCAAGGGCGGACAGGGCGAGCGGAGACCCAGTACTTC.